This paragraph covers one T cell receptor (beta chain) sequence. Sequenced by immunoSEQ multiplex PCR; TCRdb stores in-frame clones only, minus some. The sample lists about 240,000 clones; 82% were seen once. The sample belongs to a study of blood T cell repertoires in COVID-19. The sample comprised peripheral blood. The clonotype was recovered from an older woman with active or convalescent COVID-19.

This CDR3 is CASSYLGTREQYF. CDR3 nucleotide sequence: TGTGCCAGCAGTTACCTCGGGACTCGCGAGCAGTACTTC. The chain joins TRBV6-5 to TRBJ2-7; possible D gene TRBD2, 6 bases. Trimming cost V 2 bases and J 6 bases, with 11 bases left between them. The germline gives CDR1 MNHEY, CDR2 SVGAGI. The CDR3 runs 13 residues.